The 30 T cell receptor beta chains presented below share a single source sample, sequenced in a study of vaccination effects on CD4 cells after COVID-19. Researchers isolated CD4+ T cells once approximately ten days of culture had elapsed. The protocol was immunoSEQ multiplex PCR, while the TCRdb copy is restricted to in-frame clones and leaves out a portion. The sample holds 30,000 to 40,000 clones; 82% are singletons and the top ten take nearly 3%. What these receptors recognize is not known. The source material was CD4+ T cells from PBMCs cultured without peptide, sampled before COVID-19 vaccination. The source is a human donor who received a COVID-19 vaccine.

The chain uses TRBV9 and TRBJ2-5; either TRBD1 or TRBD2 may fit D (6 bases each). V shed 4 bases and J shed 5 bases, with 21 bases lying between them. The CDR3 contains 16 residues. Germline lookup yields CDR1 SGDLS and CDR2 YYNGEE. The CDR3 region is CASSPQGGGGGETQYF. The CDR3, as DNA: TGTGCCAGCAGCCCGCAAGGAGGAGGGGGTGGCGAGACCCAGTACTTC.

This chain connects TRBV19 to TRBJ1-6; D is unclear. V was clipped by 0 bases and J by 5 bases, with 8 bases between them. This CDR3 comprises 15 residues. CDR1 and CDR2 from the germline V gene are LNHDA and SQIVND (reference sequence). CDR3 sequence: CASSIEGRDNSPLHF. DNA for the CDR3: TGTGCCAGTAGTATAGAGGGAAGGGATAATTCACCCCTCCACTTT.

V gene TRBV7-2 combines with J gene TRBJ1-6; a weak D match, TRBD1 (5 bases). The V gene's germline CDR1 is SGHTA and CDR2 FQGNSA. CDR3 length: 14 residues. V shed 7 bases and J shed 8 bases, with 15 bases lying between them. The CDR3 here is CASTQTVGDSPLHF. The DNA of the CDR3 is TGTGCCAGCACCCAGACGGTGGGGGATTCACCCCTCCACTTT.

CDR3: CASSPEDSYGYTF. The CDR3 nucleotides are TGTGCCAGCAGCCCTGAGGACAGCTATGGCTACACCTTC. The J gene is TRBJ1-2, the V gene TRBV5-5; maybe TRBD1 (6 bases). Germline-derived CDR1 and CDR2 are SGHKS and YYEKEE (reference sequence). The CDR3 has 13 amino acids. Trimming left V 4 bases short and J 4 bases short, with 11 bases between.

V is TRBV6-5 and J is TRBJ2-7; D could derive from TRBD1 or TRBD2 (5 bases each). The germline V and J ends were trimmed by 7 bases and 3 bases, with 13 bases remaining between them. CDR1 MNHEY and CDR2 SVGAGI come from the germline V gene. CDR3 size: 13 residues. CDR3 region: CASTRDLSYEQYV. The CDR3 DNA reads as TGTGCCAGCACTAGGGACCTAAGCTACGAGCAGTACGTC.

This chain joins TRBV6-5 and TRBJ2-5, with unresolved D. Germline CDR1 MNHEY, CDR2 SVGAGI. Trimming pared 0 bases from V and 5 bases from J, leaving 16 bases between. The CDR3 covers 16 residues. The CDR3 sequence: CASSYSNRPLGETQYF. DNA for the CDR3: TGTGCCAGCAGTTACTCGAATCGGCCTCTCGGGGAGACCCAGTACTTC.

The chain employs TRBV12-5 and TRBJ1-4; the D gene is possibly TRBD1 (6 bases). Germline-derived CDR1 and CDR2 are LGHNT and FRNRAP. V lost 1 base and J lost 0, with 15 bases in between. This CDR3 contains 18 residues. CDR3 in amino acids: CASGLGTGFFATNEKLFF. The CDR3 DNA follows: TGTGCTAGTGGTTTGGGAACAGGGTTCTTCGCAACTAATGAAAAACTGTTTTTT.

The J gene is TRBJ1-4, the V gene TRBV24-1, with no clear D. CDR3 length: 15 residues. CDR1 and CDR2 from the germline V gene are KGHDR and SFDVKD. Trimming took 4 bases from V and 8 from J, leaving 16 bases between them. In DNA form, the CDR3 reads TGTGCCACCAGTGAGCCCCGGGCGCGAGGGGAAAAACTGTTTTTT. Amino acids: CATSEPRARGEKLFF.

This chain connects TRBV4-2 to TRBJ2-7; no reliable D call. The CDR3 consists of 11 residues. CDR1 and CDR2 from the germline V gene are LGHNA and YNFKEQ. V lost 0 bases and J lost 7, with 4 bases in between. The CDR3 nucleotides read TGTGCCAGCAGCCAAGATTGGGAGCAGTACGTC. Its protein product is CASSQDWEQYV.

The chain has TRBV7-9 and TRBJ1-2, with a possible D match to TRBD1 (6 bases). Per germline, CDR1 SEHNR and CDR2 FQNEAQ (reference sequence). The CDR3 is 16 amino acids. V was trimmed by 7 bases and J by 4 bases, leaving 22 bases between them. CDR3 DNA sequence: TGTGCCAGCACCGCCCCTTGGGACACCGAGTCCTATGGCTACACCTTC. Translated: CASTAPWDTESYGYTF.

The chain combines TRBV7-9 with TRBJ1-6, with a weak D call TRBD1 (5 bases). Trimming left V 3 bases short and J 0 bases short, with 12 bases between. The CDR3 extends over 17 amino acids. Germline CDR1 reads SEHNR; CDR2 reads FQNEAQ (reference sequence). The CDR3 reads CASSFGTGSSYNSPLHF. The CDR3 bases are TGTGCCAGCAGCTTCGGGACCGGGAGCTCCTATAATTCACCCCTCCACTTT.

This clone was recorded once. The gene calls are TRBV5-8 and TRBJ2-5; 7 bases line up with TRBD2. The CDR3 contains 14 residues. Germline lookup yields CDR1 SGHTS and CDR2 YDEGEE. The J segment lost 5 bases and the V segment lost 2 bases, leaving 6 bases of the junction unmatched. CDR3 region: CASSLRPGGETQYF. The CDR3 region has the DNA TGTGCCAGCAGCTTAAGACCCGGGGGGGAGACCCAGTACTTC. The full variable domain, rest sourced from reference TRBV5-8 and TRBJ2-5, is EAGVTQSPTHLIKTRGQQATLRCSPISGHTSVYWYQQALGLGLQFLLWYDEGEERNRGNFPPRFSGRQFPNYSSELNVNALELEDSALYLCASSLRPGGETQYFGPGTRLLVL.

This rearrangement joins TRBV5-1 to TRBJ1-5, with a possible D match to TRBD1 (6 bases). There are 13 residues in the CDR3. Between the trimmed V and J ends, which lost 4 bases and 6 bases, there was a span of 11 bases. CDR1 and CDR2 (germline): SGHRS, YFSETQ. CDR3 sequence: CASSAGVGQPQHF. Here the CDR3 DNA reads TGCGCCAGCAGCGCAGGGGTTGGTCAGCCCCAGCATTTT. Combining the CDR3 with reference TRBV5-1 and TRBJ1-5 gives the whole variable domain KAGVTQTPRYLIKTRGQQVTLSCSPISGHRSVSWYQQTPGQGLQFLFEYFSETQRNKGNFPGRFSGRQFSNSRSEMNVSTLELGDSALYLCASSAGVGQPQHFGDGTRLSIL.

The chain couples TRBV5-6 to TRBJ2-7, with unresolved D. The CDR3 covers 14 residues. CDR1 SGHDT and CDR2 YYEEEE come from the germline V gene. V was shortened by 4 bases and J by 3 bases, with 14 bases between the two germline ends. For the CDR3, the DNA is TGTGCCAGCAGCGCCACCTCGGTTGGCTACGAGCAGTACGTC. Protein product: CASSATSVGYEQYV.

The V and J genes are TRBV27 and TRBJ2-7; no reliable D call. The germline V gene encodes CDR1 MNHEY and CDR2 SMNVEV (reference sequence). V gave up 3 bases and J gave up 1 base, with 10 bases separating them. This CDR3 contains 14 residues. CDR3 protein: CASSFRQVSYEQYV. CDR3 bases: TGTGCCAGCAGTTTCCGCCAGGTTTCCTACGAGCAGTACGTC.

This clone has only a few counts. V usage is TRBV12-5 and J usage is TRBJ2-3; 14 bases are shared with TRBD2. CDR1 is LGHNT and CDR2 is FRNRAP in the germline V gene. V shed 5 bases, J shed 10 bases, and the junction held 8 bases outside the gene matches. The CDR3 runs 15 residues. The CDR3 protein is CASGTGLAGVVSQYF. Here the CDR3 DNA reads TGTGCTAGTGGTACGGGACTAGCGGGGGTTGTCTCGCAGTATTTT.

This rearrangement joins TRBV12-3 or TRBV12-4 to TRBJ1-1, with D unresolved. The CDR3 is 10 amino acids. Trimming pared 7 bases from V and 3 bases from J, leaving 3 bases between. Written as DNA, the CDR3 is TGTGCCAGCACTTACACTGAAGCTTTCTTT. It codes for CASTYTEAFF.

This chain joins TRBV6-5 and TRBJ2-5, with 7 bases that match TRBD2. Looked up from germline, CDR1 is MNHEY and CDR2 is SVGAGI. The CDR3 runs 14 residues. Trimming cost V 2 bases and J 4 bases; bases outside gene matches: 4. CDR3 nucleotides: TGTGCCAGCAGTTACAGCGGGATCGGAGAGACCCAGTACTTC. It translates to CASSYSGIGETQYF.

V gene TRBV27 combines with J gene TRBJ1-5; TRBD1 might be the D (5 bases). Between the trimmed V and J ends, which lost 5 bases and 6 bases, there was a span of 14 bases. Germline loops: CDR1 MNHEY, CDR2 SMNVEV (reference sequence). The CDR3 has 14 amino acids. The CDR3, as DNA: TGTGCCAGCAGTCAGGGTTATCAGGCTCAGCCCCAGCATTTT. It codes for CASSQGYQAQPQHF.

To note about this clone: Within the sample, other DNA sequences also encode this same CDR3. CDR3: CASSLGRPSTDTQYF. The CDR3 bases are TGCGCCAGCAGCTTGGGACGGCCTAGCACAGATACGCAGTATTTT. This chain links TRBV5-1 with TRBJ2-3; D gene uncertain. Trimming shortened V by 0 bases and J by 0 bases, and 8 bases separated the two germline ends. The CDR3 spans 15 residues. The germline gives CDR1 SGHRS, CDR2 YFSETQ.

The chain recombines TRBV18 with TRBJ1-6, with 7 bases identical to TRBD1. CDR1 and CDR2 from the germline V gene are KGHSH and LQKENI. Trimming at V came to 6 bases and at J to 8 bases, leaving 7 bases not matched to a gene. The CDR3 loop spans 14 amino acids. Here the CDR3 DNA reads TGTGCCAGCTCGTCGACAGGGTGGGATTCACCCCTCCACTTT. It yields the protein CASSSTGWDSPLHF.

CDR3 loop: CASSPGQGGTYEQYV. The CDR3 bases are TGTGCCAGCAGCCCGGGACAGGGGGGAACCTACGAGCAGTACGTC. The chain carries TRBV5-4 and TRBJ2-7; TRBD1 aligns across 11 bases. Per the germline V gene, CDR1 is SGHNT and CDR2 is YYREEE (reference sequence). J lost 2 bases, V lost 4 bases, and 5 bases had no gene match. The CDR3 totals 15 residues.

The rearrangement links TRBV7-2 to TRBJ1-2, with D unclear. Germline V gene data show CDR1 as SGHTA and CDR2 as FQGNSA. V was shortened by 5 bases and J by 10 bases, with 14 bases between the two germline ends. This CDR3 contains 12 residues. DNA for the CDR3: TGTGCCAGCAGCCCCCCCGGAGTACTCTACACCTTC. This translates into CASSPPGVLYTF. Drawing the rest from reference TRBV7-2 and TRBJ1-2, the complete variable domain is GAGVSQSPSNKVTEKGKDVELRCDPISGHTALYWYRQSLGQGLEFLIYFQGNSAPDKSGLPSDRFSAERTGGSVSTLTIQRTQQEDSAVYLCASSPPGVLYTFGSGTRLTVV.

The chain combines TRBV5-5 with TRBJ2-5; D is possibly TRBD2 (5 bases). Germline CDR1 is SGHKS and CDR2 is YYEKEE (reference sequence). The V gene lost 1 base and the J gene lost 5 bases, with 9 bases spanning the gap. This CDR3 has 13 residues. This chain's CDR3 is CASSLPGGETQYF. DNA of the CDR3: TGTGCCAGCAGCTTGCCAGGCGGGGAGACCCAGTACTTC.

The J gene is TRBJ1-1, the V gene TRBV30; D is unresolved. The CDR3 is made up of 15 amino acids. Germline CDR1 and CDR2: GTSNPN and SVGIG (reference sequence). V was cut by 0 bases and J by 10 bases, with 21 bases left in between. This CDR3 reads CAWSVYVIQEAAAFF. In DNA form, the CDR3 reads TGTGCCTGGAGTGTATATGTAATCCAGGAGGCTGCAGCTTTCTTT.

CDR3 coding DNA: TGTGCCAGCAGCTCTACAGGCTTACAAGAGACCCAGTACTTC. Protein sequence: CASSSTGLQETQYF. The chain couples TRBV11-2 to TRBJ2-5; D is perhaps TRBD1 (5 bases). With 4 bases removed from V and 2 bases from J, the gap between germline ends came to 11 bases. There are 14 residues in the CDR3. Looked up from germline, CDR1 is SGHAT and CDR2 is FQNNGV.

This rearrangement joins TRBV7-2 to TRBJ2-3; 8 nucleotides agree with TRBD2. V lost 5 bases, J lost 4 bases, and 5 bases stayed unmatched. CDR1 is SGHTA and CDR2 is FQGNSA in the germline V gene. The CDR3 runs 14 residues. CDR3 sequence: CASSVRGGPDTQYF. The CDR3 region has the DNA TGTGCCAGCAGCGTTCGGGGGGGCCCAGATACGCAGTATTTT.

CDR3 in amino acids: CASRRPVPGELFF. The CDR3 nucleotides are TGTGCCAGCAGGAGGCCCGTCCCCGGGGAGCTGTTTTTT. The chain combines TRBV6-5 with TRBJ2-2; D is ambiguous. The V end lost 6 bases, the J end lost 6 bases, and 11 bases lay between the germline ends. The CDR3 sequence is 13 residues long. Germline V gene lookup returns CDR1 MNHEY and CDR2 SVGAGI.

This clone showed up just a few times. The V and J genes are TRBV29-1 and TRBJ1-5; D is undetermined. V lost 6 bases to trimming and J lost 2 bases, with 17 bases between them. The CDR3 is made up of 15 amino acids. Looked up from germline, CDR1 is SQVTM and CDR2 is ANQGSEA. This chain's CDR3 is CSVADGVIGNQPQHF. As DNA, the CDR3 is TGCAGCGTAGCGGACGGAGTGATAGGCAATCAGCCCCAGCATTTT.

This chain links TRBV5-5 with TRBJ1-1; TRBD1 agrees at 9 bases. The CDR3 runs 16 residues. Germline V lookup: CDR1 SGHKS, CDR2 YYEKEE (reference sequence). Trimming took 0 bases from V and 4 from J; bases not matched to a gene: 7. The CDR3 sequence is CASSLGPGQGVTEAFF. The CDR3 DNA sequence: TGTGCCAGCAGCTTGGGGCCGGGACAGGGAGTCACTGAAGCTTTCTTT.